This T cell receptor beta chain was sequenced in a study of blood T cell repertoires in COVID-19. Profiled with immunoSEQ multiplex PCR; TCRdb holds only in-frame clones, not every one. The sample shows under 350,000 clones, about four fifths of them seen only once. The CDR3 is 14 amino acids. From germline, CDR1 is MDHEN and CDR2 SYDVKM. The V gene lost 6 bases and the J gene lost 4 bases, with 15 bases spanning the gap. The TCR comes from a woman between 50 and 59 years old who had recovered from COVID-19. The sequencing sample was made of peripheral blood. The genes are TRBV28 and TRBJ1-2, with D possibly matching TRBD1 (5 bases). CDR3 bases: TGTGCCAGCAGCGCCGGGACCGGGAGCTATGGCTACACCTTC. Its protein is CASSAGTGSYGYTF.